A selection of T cell receptor beta chains follows, all from one sample in a study of T-cell reconstitution after alpha-beta-depleted transplantation in children. TCRdb redid the calling of the PCR reads with MiXCR, one entry per CDR3 protein. The top ten clones hold about 0.79% of a sample with around 700,000 distinct CDR3 sequences, around 14% of them seen once. Sample: PBMCs, taken before TCRalphabeta/CD19-depleted stem cell transplant. These TCRs come from a girl aged 2-9 years with congenital amegakaryocytic thrombocytopenia, due to receive a stem cell transplant. CDR3s include the opening cysteine and the closing phenylalanine or tryptophan. Each record gives: J gene, clone size, V gene, D gene, CDR3 DNA, CDR3 protein. D genes are given only for firm matches. Rows may omit the clone size; those that give it use once, few, many or a size class.

TRBJ1-1 | many | TRBV27 | . | TGTGCCAGCAGGGACGCTGGGACATCGAACACTGAAGCTTTCTTT | CASRDAGTSNTEAFF
TRBJ2-7 | few | TRBV20-1 | . | TGCAGTGCTAGAGGATACTACTCCTACGAGCAGTACTTC | CSARGYYSYEQYF
TRBJ2-7 | many | TRBV28 | . | TGTGCCAGCAGTCAGAACCCCTCCTACGAGCAGTACTTC | CASSQNPSYEQYF
TRBJ2-5 | few | TRBV7-9 | . | TGTGCCAGCAGCTTGCTCACAGAGCCCAAAGAGACCCAGTACTTC | CASSLLTEPKETQYF
TRBJ2-3 | . | TRBV29-1 | . | TGCAGCGGGCCCGTTAAAGGGGACGTCGACACAGACACGCAGTATTTT | CSGPVKGDVDTDTQYF
TRBJ2-7 | . | TRBV4-1 | . | TGCGCCAGCAGCCAGCTGCTGGGGGGAGAGCAGTACTTC | CASSQLLGGEQYF
TRBJ2-2 | . | TRBV6-1 | . | TGTGCCAGCAGTGAAGCCCGGACGGTTTTGAACACCGGGGAGCTGTTTTTT | CASSEARTVLNTGELFF
TRBJ2-1 | many | TRBV29-1 | . | TGCAGCTATGATATCCATGGGGAGCAGTTCTTC | CSYDIHGEQFF
TRBJ2-3 | many | TRBV28 | . | TGTGCCAGCAGCACTCTTCCTGATACGCAGTATTTT | CASSTLPDTQYF
TRBJ2-3 | . | TRBV5-1 | . | TGCGCCAGCAGCGCGACTAGAGACACAGATACGCAGTATTTT | CASSATRDTDTQYF
TRBJ1-3 | once | TRBV3-1 | . | TGTGCCAGCAGCCTGAATGATGGAAACACCATATATTTT | CASSLNDGNTIYF
TRBJ2-1 | few | TRBV27 | TRBD2 | TGTGCCAGCACCAAAACTAGCGCCATAACCTCCTACAATGAGCAGTTCTTC | CASTKTSAITSYNEQFF
TRBJ2-2 | many | TRBV24-1 | . | TGTGCCACCCGGGATAGCGGGAACACCGGGGAGCTGTTTTTT | CATRDSGNTGELFF
TRBJ2-7 | many | TRBV20-1 | . | TGCAGTGCTAGTTCGGCTTCCTACGAGCAGTACTTC | CSASSASYEQYF
TRBJ2-2 | . | TRBV30 | TRBD2 | TGTGCCTGGAGGATAACTAGCGCCGGGGAGCTGTTTTTT | CAWRITSAGELFF
TRBJ2-7 | many | TRBV27 | TRBD1 | TGTGCCAGCAGTGCGCAACTGGACAGGGGGGCTTACGAGCAGTACTTC | CASSAQLDRGAYEQYF
TRBJ2-3 | many | TRBV5-1 | . | TGCGCCAGCAGCTTGGGGTGGACCTCGGAGGTTGAAGATACGCAGTATTTT | CASSLGWTSEVEDTQYF
TRBJ2-3 | few | TRBV18 | TRBD2 | TGTGCCAGCTCACCACCTAGGACGCGCTCTAGCGGGACTACAGATACGCAGTATTTT | CASSPPRTRSSGTTDTQYF
TRBJ1-1 | many | TRBV29-1 | . | TGCAGCGTTCGGAGGGGAAGCGACACTGAAGCTTTCTTT | CSVRRGSDTEAFF
TRBJ2-3 | . | TRBV5-1 | TRBD2 | TGCGCCAGCAGCACGACCGGGACTAGCGGTACAGATACGCAGTATTTT | CASSTTGTSGTDTQYF